A single sample is the source of the 12 T cell receptor beta chains below, sequenced in a study of human T cells and chemical hapten exposure. Time point: patch test 1, 2 weeks after DPC sensitization. Noted treatment: therapeutic diphenylcyclopropenone sensitization with weekly scalp DPC. TCRdb reprocessed the RACE reads via MiXCR and lists one record per CDR3 protein. In the table there are around 71,000 distinct CDR3 sequences, 9.8% of which are singletons. The sample here was whole blood, taken in connection with sensitization to the hapten diphenylcyclopropenone (DPC). The receptors were gathered from a woman aged 40 to 50 with alopecia areata. Some clones in this sample may be carry-over from other donors' samples.

Regarding this clonotype: The final CDR3 position lacks the conserved phenylalanine or tryptophan, pointing to a likely read error. The J gene is TRBJ2-7, the V gene TRBV27, with D possibly TRBD1 on 6 matching bases. This CDR3 is built from 13 residues. Between the trimmed V and J ends, which lost 5 bases and 1 base, there was a span of 9 bases. Germline lookup yields CDR1 MNHEY and CDR2 SMNVEV (reference sequence). The CDR3 DNA is TGTGCCAGCAGTCCGGACAGATCCTACGAGCAGTACTCC. Amino acids: CASSPDRSYEQYS.

Ten or more counts support this clonotype. This chain links TRBV19 with TRBJ1-4; 9 nucleotides match TRBD1. CDR3 length equals 14 residues. After removal of 7 bases from V and 6 bases from J, the junction contained 6 bases not matched to a gene. Germline CDR1 and CDR2: LNHDA and SQIVND (reference sequence). CDR3 in DNA: TGTGCCAGTACCCGACGGGACAGGGATGAAAAACTGTTTTTT. It is translated as CASTRRDRDEKLFF.

This clonotype was seen repeatedly, ten times or more. This chain links TRBV19 with TRBJ2-3, with 12 bases aligning to TRBD2. CDR3 length: 14 amino acids. The germline gives CDR1 LNHDA, CDR2 SQIVND (reference sequence). V was clipped by 6 bases and J by 5 bases; unmatched bases: 3. This chain's CDR3 is CASRELAGGDTQYF. In DNA form, the CDR3 reads TGTGCCAGTAGAGAACTAGCGGGGGGAGATACGCAGTATTTT.

This clonotype was counted at least ten times. The genes are TRBV11-2 and TRBJ1-4, with 7 bases matching TRBD1. The CDR3 spans 15 residues. The junction had 8 bases not matched to a gene; V was cut back by 5 bases and J by 5 bases. Looked up from germline, CDR1 is SGHAT and CDR2 is FQNNGV. The CDR3, as DNA: TGTGCCAGCAGCATCCGGGACAGTTACAATGAAAAACTGTTTTTT. It codes for CASSIRDSYNEKLFF. Full variable domain (remainder filled in from reference TRBV11-2 and TRBJ1-4): EAGVAQSPRYKIIEKRQSVAFWCNPISGHATLYWYQQILGQGPKLLIQFQNNGVVDDSQLPKDRFSAERLKGVDSTLKIQPAKLEDSAVYLCASSIRDSYNEKLFFGSGTQLSVL.

The chain couples TRBV12-3 or TRBV12-4 to TRBJ2-1; D might be TRBD1 or TRBD2, each matching 6 bases. V dropped 1 base and J dropped 3 bases, with 28 bases sitting between them. This CDR3 spans 21 amino acids. This CDR3 reads CASSLGKRGLRRDDYYNEQFF. DNA for the CDR3: TGTGCCAGCAGTTTAGGGAAACGGGGGCTACGGCGTGACGACTACTACAATGAGCAGTTCTTC.

The table lists this clonotype with a few counts. The V gene is TRBV4-3, the J gene TRBJ2-6; D might be TRBD2 (6 bases). The CDR3 runs to 16 residues. V was pared by 0 bases and J by 1 base, with 7 bases between. The germline V gene has CDR1 LGHNA and CDR2 YSLEER. The CDR3 DNA sequence: TGCGCCAGCAGCCAAGAGAGCGGGTCTGGGGCCAACGTCCTGACTTTC. Its translation is CASSQESGSGANVLTF.

This clonotype was counted at least ten times. The chain's CDR3 is CASSRDHRGLFYEQYF. DNA for the CDR3: TGTGCCAGCAGCCGAGATCACAGGGGTCTCTTTTACGAGCAGTACTTC. This chain connects TRBV6-2 or TRBV6-3 to TRBJ2-7; 7 positions match TRBD1. CDR3 size: 16 residues. CDR1 is MNHEY and CDR2 is SVGEGT in the germline V gene. Losses at the gene ends were 6 bases for V and 4 bases for J; bases not matched to a gene: 15.

V gene TRBV7-2 combines with J gene TRBJ2-3; TRBD1 matches at 8 bases. The germline V gene encodes CDR1 SGHTA and CDR2 FQGNSA. The V gene end was trimmed by 5 bases and the J gene end by 4 bases; junction bases not matched to a gene: 11. The CDR3 loop spans 16 amino acids. CDR3 nucleotides: TGTGCCAGCAGCGCCCGGACAGGGACCCACCCAGATACGCAGTATTTT. Protein product: CASSARTGTHPDTQYF.

This clonotype was recorded at least ten times. V usage is TRBV3-1 and J usage is TRBJ2-7, with D possibly being TRBD2 (5 bases). CDR3 length equals 12 residues. CDR1 LGHDT and CDR2 YNNKEL come from the germline V gene (reference sequence). Deletions cut 7 bases from V and 6 bases from J, with 13 bases between. In DNA, the CDR3 is TGTGCCAGCACCTCGGTTCGGGGCGAGCAGTACTTC. This translates into CASTSVRGEQYF.

In its sample, this clonotype was seen many times. J is TRBJ1-2 and V is TRBV27; possible D gene TRBD1, 6 bases. Trimming took 3 bases from V and 7 from J, leaving 15 bases between them. The CDR3 extends over 14 amino acids. Germline assignment: CDR1 MNHEY and CDR2 SMNVEV (reference sequence). The CDR3 sequence: CASSLFPQGSGYTF. The CDR3 DNA follows: TGTGCCAGCAGTTTGTTCCCACAGGGAAGTGGCTACACCTTC.

In its sample, this clonotype was seen many times. The V call is TRBV6-5, the J call TRBJ1-1; D is undetermined. From germline, CDR1 is MNHEY and CDR2 SVGAGI. Between the trimmed V and J ends, which lost 5 bases and 1 base, there was a span of 8 bases. This CDR3 is built from 13 residues. CDR3 loop: CASSRQANTEAFF. In nucleotides, the CDR3 is TGTGCCAGCAGTCGCCAGGCGAACACTGAAGCTTTCTTT.

This chain connects TRBV12-3 or TRBV12-4 to TRBJ1-5; 7 bases are shared with TRBD1. The V segment lost 6 bases and the J segment 4 bases; nucleotides outside the gene matches: 6. There are 14 residues in the CDR3. The CDR3 here is CASSQGTVNQPQHF. The CDR3 region has the DNA TGTGCCAGCAGCCAGGGGACAGTGAATCAGCCCCAGCATTTT.